The next 22 T cell receptor beta chains were all read from a single sample in a study of beta chain features in type 1 diabetes. The study's findings and limits: There was a moderate but significant shortening of TCRB CDR3s in all four CD4+ subsets of Type 1 diabetes patients.

The antigens of these receptors remain unknown. cDNA synthesis used the whole RNA isolate, giving expressed TCRB sequences. TCRdb's copy holds only in-frame clones and misses some; the assay was immunoSEQ multiplex PCR. The sample has roughly 260,000 clones, about a tenth seen once; the top ten hold around 0.017%. The sequenced sample was naive CD4+ T cells from blood. The receptors originated from a man younger than 40 with type 1 diabetes.

The chain recombines TRBV30 with TRBJ2-5, with D unclear. The CDR3 totals 13 residues. From germline, CDR1 is GTSNPN and CDR2 SVGIG (reference sequence). V was shortened by 5 bases and J by 0 bases, with 10 bases between the two germline ends. CDR3 DNA: TGTGCCTGGGATGGAGAAAACCAAGAGACCCAGTACTTC. Translation gives CAWDGENQETQYF.

The chain combines TRBV7-9 with TRBJ2-7, with 8 bases aligning to TRBD1. CDR3 size: 14 residues. V trimming: 4 bases; J trimming: 0 bases; junction bases outside the gene matches: 2. Germline values: CDR1 SEHNR, CDR2 FQNEAQ (reference sequence). The CDR3 DNA reads TGTGCCAGCAGCTCGGACAGGGACTCCTACGAGCAGTACTTC. Residues: CASSSDRDSYEQYF.

This clone was counted a few times. This rearrangement joins TRBV4-2 to TRBJ2-5, with a possible D match to TRBD2 (6 bases). V was shortened by 0 bases and J by 2 bases, with 13 bases between the two germline ends. The length of the CDR3 is 16 residues. Germline assignment: CDR1 LGHNA and CDR2 YNFKEQ. CDR3 amino acids: CASSQDNAAGQETQYF. The CDR3 coding sequence is TGTGCCAGCAGCCAAGATAATGCGGCGGGACAAGAGACCCAGTACTTC.

The V gene is TRBV9, the J gene TRBJ2-7; 9 bases match TRBD1. Germline lookup yields CDR1 SGDLS and CDR2 YYNGEE. This CDR3 has 15 residues. The V segment lost 0 bases and the J segment 3 bases; nucleotides outside the gene matches: 4. The DNA of the CDR3 is TGTGCCAGCAGCGTAGGGACAGGGGAGGGCTACGAGCAGTACTTC. This translates into CASSVGTGEGYEQYF.

This rearrangement joins TRBV5-1 to TRBJ1-6; D not resolved. Trimming stripped 2 bases from V and 5 bases from J, with 11 bases between. The CDR3 spans 15 residues. CDR1 is SGHRS, CDR2 YFSETQ, per germline. The CDR3 reads CASSFSAMDNSPLHF. CDR3 bases: TGCGCCAGCAGCTTCTCCGCGATGGATAATTCACCCCTCCACTTT.

The V gene is TRBV4-1, the J gene TRBJ1-2; no definite D call. Germline V gene lookup returns CDR1 MGHRA and CDR2 YSYEKL. The CDR3 consists of 16 residues. Trimming removed 3 bases at V and 2 bases at J, with 16 bases between. CDR3 sequence: CASSQEVGRLNYGYTF. The CDR3 DNA reads TGCGCCAGCAGCCAGGAGGTGGGCAGATTAAACTATGGCTACACCTTC.

This clone was seen a single time. V and J are TRBV11-3 and TRBJ2-1; D possibly corresponds to TRBD1 (6 bases). Between the trimmed V and J ends, which lost 5 bases and 8 bases, there was a span of 13 bases. The CDR3 totals 13 residues. Germline assignment: CDR1 SGHNT and CDR2 YENEEA. The CDR3 bases are TGTGCCAGCAGCCTAGCTTGGGGGCATGAGCAGTTCTTC. Translated: CASSLAWGHEQFF.

This clone was picked up a small number of times. The chain links TRBV6-1 to TRBJ2-7; D is ambiguous. V gave up 4 bases and J gave up 3 bases, with 10 bases separating them. The CDR3 loop spans 13 amino acids. Germline values: CDR1 MNHNS, CDR2 SASEGT. DNA for the CDR3: TGTGCCAGCAGTGGGTACAGTAACTACGAGCAGTACTTC. Translating gives CASSGYSNYEQYF.

The V call is TRBV6-5, the J call TRBJ2-1; D unresolved. CDR1 and CDR2 from the germline V gene are MNHEY and SVGAGI. The CDR3 is 15 residues long. V was trimmed by 6 bases and J by 4 bases, leaving 16 bases between them. CDR3 DNA sequence: TGTGCCAGCAGAGCAAGTACAGACGCTTACAATGAGCAGTTCTTC. Translated, it gives CASRASTDAYNEQFF.

This clone appeared a few times. This chain joins TRBV4-1 and TRBJ2-3; TRBD1 aligns across 9 bases. Trimming cost V 4 bases and J 2 bases; bases outside gene matches: 7. Germline V CDR1 and CDR2: MGHRA, YSYEKL. The CDR3 is 16 residues long. Written as DNA, the CDR3 is TGCGCCAGCAGCCCGAAAGGACAGGGGTCCACAGATACGCAGTATTTT. Its translation is CASSPKGQGSTDTQYF.

A remark on this clone: Here the CDR3 omits its conserved ending phenylalanine or tryptophan, so a read error is the likely source. The DNA is omitted, as the CDR3 cannot be located on it reliably, and the CDR3 follows TCRdb's listing. V and J are TRBV9 and TRBJ2-7; the table's D call TRBD2 went unverified against the DNA. Germline V gene data show CDR1 as SGDLS and CDR2 as YYNGEE. The CDR3 region is 8 residues in length, termini included. This CDR3 reads CASSASRA.

This clone appeared a few times. The CDR3: CASSLVRGGTEAFF. The DNA for the CDR3 is TGTGCCAGCAGCTTAGTTCGGGGTGGCACTGAAGCTTTCTTT. The genes are TRBV13 and TRBJ1-1; D gene unclear. The length of the CDR3 is 14 residues. V lost 1 base and J lost 4, with 10 bases in between. CDR1 and CDR2 (germline): PRHDT, FYEKMQ (reference sequence).

The rearrangement links TRBV7-2 to TRBJ2-5; tentative D call: TRBD2 (6 bases). V gave up 4 bases and J gave up 5 bases, with 14 bases separating them. Germline V gene lookup returns CDR1 SGHTA and CDR2 FQGNSA. The CDR3 spans 14 residues. For the CDR3, the DNA is TGTGCCAGCAGCTACAACGTGGGGGGTGAGACCCAGTACTTC. This translates into CASSYNVGGETQYF.

This clone was recorded a few times. The junction shows a germline mismatch at one end, possibly a read error. CDR3 sequence reads: CASSLTGKRHF. CDR3 in DNA: TGTGCCAGCAGCTTAACGGGAAAGAGGCATTTT. The chain joins TRBV7-9 to TRBJ2-3; weak D call: TRBD2 (5 bases). Looked up from germline, CDR1 is SEHNR and CDR2 is FQNEAQ (reference sequence). The CDR3 extends over 11 amino acids.

The chain joins TRBV6-1 to TRBJ2-7, with D possibly TRBD1 on 5 matching bases. This CDR3 contains 14 residues. The V end lost 6 bases, the J end lost 2 bases, and 14 bases lay between the germline ends. The germline gives CDR1 MNHNS, CDR2 SASEGT. CDR3 bases: TGTGCCAGCAGGTTCCAGGGTCCCCCCTACGAGCAGTACTTC. This codes for CASRFQGPPYEQYF.

The CDR3 DNA reads as TGTGCCAGCAGCTTAGTCGGTGCTGAAGCTTTCTTT. It codes for CASSLVGAEAFF. The gene calls are TRBV7-2 and TRBJ1-1, with unresolved D. The germline V and J ends were trimmed by 1 base and 6 bases, with 6 bases remaining between them. Looked up from germline, CDR1 is SGHTA and CDR2 is FQGNSA. The CDR3 covers 12 residues.

The sample holds a few counts of this clone. V gene TRBV18 combines with J gene TRBJ2-3; D may be TRBD2 (6 bases). Germline CDR1 and CDR2: KGHSH and LQKENI. This CDR3 is 14 amino acids long. Trimming pared 5 bases from V and 6 bases from J, leaving 15 bases between. The CDR3 here is CASSTASDADTQYF. In nucleotides, the CDR3 is TGTGCCAGCTCAACAGCTAGCGACGCCGATACGCAGTATTTT.

The chain's CDR3 is CASSPVRAGINVLTF. The DNA of the CDR3 is TGTGCCAGCAGTCCCGTACGTGCGGGGATCAACGTCCTGACTTTC. The chain employs TRBV6-5 and TRBJ2-6; TRBD2 is a possible D gene (6 bases). The germline V and J ends were trimmed by 5 bases and 9 bases, with 17 bases remaining between them. Germline-derived CDR1 and CDR2 are MNHEY and SVGAGI. This CDR3 has 15 residues.

This clone has more than one count but fewer than ten. The chain has TRBV30 and TRBJ2-5, with TRBD2 identical over 9 bases. CDR1 is GTSNPN, CDR2 SVGIG, per germline (reference sequence). CDR3 length: 14 residues. Trimming cost V 1 base and J 5 bases; bases outside gene matches: 5. This CDR3 is CAWSDLAGLETQYF. CDR3 bases: TGTGCCTGGAGTGACCTAGCGGGGCTTGAGACCCAGTACTTC.

The V and J genes are TRBV6-5 and TRBJ2-7; the match to TRBD1 covers 9 bases. Germline assignment: CDR1 MNHEY and CDR2 SVGAGI. The trim removed 0 bases at V and 3 bases at J, leaving 3 bases unmatched. CDR3 length: 15 amino acids. The CDR3 sequence: CASSYSSGQGYEQYF. The DNA of the CDR3 is TGTGCCAGCAGTTACTCTTCGGGACAGGGCTACGAGCAGTACTTC.

This clone has just a few counts. The CDR3 reads CSITGGEGYTF. The DNA of the CDR3 is TGCAGTATAACAGGGGGCGAAGGCTACACCTTC. This chain uses TRBV20-1 with TRBJ1-2; 9 bases are shared with TRBD1. J lost 8 bases, V lost 8 bases, and 6 bases had no gene match. This CDR3 contains 11 residues. CDR1 and CDR2 from the germline V gene are DFQATT and SNEGSKA (reference sequence).

J is TRBJ2-1 and V is TRBV27; 8 bases line up with TRBD2. The V segment lost 6 bases and the J segment 5 bases; nucleotides outside the gene matches: 9. Germline loops: CDR1 MNHEY, CDR2 SMNVEV (reference sequence). CDR3 length: 15 residues. The CDR3 here is CASSKAGALNNEQFF. In nucleotides, the CDR3 is TGTGCCAGCAGCAAAGCGGGGGCCCTCAACAATGAGCAGTTCTTC.